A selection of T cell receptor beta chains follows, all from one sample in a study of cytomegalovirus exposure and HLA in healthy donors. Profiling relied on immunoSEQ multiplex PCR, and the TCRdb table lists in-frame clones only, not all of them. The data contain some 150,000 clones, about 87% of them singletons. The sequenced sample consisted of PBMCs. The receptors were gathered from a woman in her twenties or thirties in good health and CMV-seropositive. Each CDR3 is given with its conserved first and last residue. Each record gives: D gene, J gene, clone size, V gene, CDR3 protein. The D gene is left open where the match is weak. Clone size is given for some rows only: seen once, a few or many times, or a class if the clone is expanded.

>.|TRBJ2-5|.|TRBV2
CASSEEQGPVTQYF
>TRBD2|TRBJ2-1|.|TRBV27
CASSIGLAGGGEQFF
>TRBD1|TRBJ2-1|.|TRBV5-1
CASSSGQGRINEQFF
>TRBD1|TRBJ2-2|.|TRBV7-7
CASSPRTGGTGELFF
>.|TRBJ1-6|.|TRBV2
CASNFGQSNSPLHF
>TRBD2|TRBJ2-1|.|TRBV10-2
CASSGAGGPNEQFF
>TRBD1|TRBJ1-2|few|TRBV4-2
CASSQRTGDGYTF
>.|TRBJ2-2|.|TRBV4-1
CASSQATGGNTGELFF
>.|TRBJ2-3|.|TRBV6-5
CASSYSAGIDTQYF
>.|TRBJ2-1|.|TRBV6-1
CASSGGLFAGRGPYNEQFF
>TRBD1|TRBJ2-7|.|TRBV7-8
CASSLDRGPYF
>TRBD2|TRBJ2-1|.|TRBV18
CASSPRDGGRYNEQFF
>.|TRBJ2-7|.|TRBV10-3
CAISEGSSYEQYF
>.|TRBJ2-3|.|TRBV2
CASSVQLLRQGTDTQYF
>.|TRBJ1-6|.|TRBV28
CASKGYSYNSPLHF